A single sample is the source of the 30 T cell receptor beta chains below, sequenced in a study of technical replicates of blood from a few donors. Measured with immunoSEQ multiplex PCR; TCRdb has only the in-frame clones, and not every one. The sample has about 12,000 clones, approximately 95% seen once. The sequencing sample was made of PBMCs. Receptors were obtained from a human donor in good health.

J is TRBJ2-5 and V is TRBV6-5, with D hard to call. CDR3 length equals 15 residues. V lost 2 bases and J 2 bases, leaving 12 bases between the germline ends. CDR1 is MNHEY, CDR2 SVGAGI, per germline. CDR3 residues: CASSYLGGRQETQYF. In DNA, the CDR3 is TGTGCCAGCAGTTACCTCGGTGGCAGGCAAGAGACCCAGTACTTC.

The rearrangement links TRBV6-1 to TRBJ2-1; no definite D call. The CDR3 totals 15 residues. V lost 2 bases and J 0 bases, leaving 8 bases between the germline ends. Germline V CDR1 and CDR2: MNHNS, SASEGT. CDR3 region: CASSESLSSYNEQFF. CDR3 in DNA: TGTGCCAGCAGTGAATCTCTCAGCTCCTACAATGAGCAGTTCTTC.

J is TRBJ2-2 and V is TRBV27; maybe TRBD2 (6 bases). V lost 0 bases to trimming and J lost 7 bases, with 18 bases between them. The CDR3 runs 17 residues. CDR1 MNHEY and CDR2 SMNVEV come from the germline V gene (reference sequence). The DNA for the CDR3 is TGTGCCAGCAGTTTATCAGTGGGGGGTGTTGGTATCGGGGAGCTGTTTTTT. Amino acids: CASSLSVGGVGIGELFF.

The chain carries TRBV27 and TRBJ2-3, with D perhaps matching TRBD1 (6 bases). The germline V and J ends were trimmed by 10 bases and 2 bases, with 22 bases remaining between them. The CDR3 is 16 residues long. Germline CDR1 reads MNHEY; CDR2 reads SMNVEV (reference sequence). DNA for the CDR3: TGTGCCACCAAGAAGTTCATGGACAGTGCCACAGATACGCAGTATTTT. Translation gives CATKKFMDSATDTQYF.

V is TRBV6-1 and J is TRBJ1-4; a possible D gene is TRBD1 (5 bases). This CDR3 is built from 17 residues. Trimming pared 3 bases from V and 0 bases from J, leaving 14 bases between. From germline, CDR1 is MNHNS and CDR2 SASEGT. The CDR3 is CASSDPPSGATNEKLFF. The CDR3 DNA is TGTGCCAGCAGTGATCCACCGTCGGGGGCAACTAATGAAAAACTGTTTTTT.

In DNA form, the CDR3 reads TGTGCCTGGAGTGGGACTAGTTACAATGAGCAGTTCTTC. It yields the protein CAWSGTSYNEQFF. The rearrangement uses TRBV30 and TRBJ2-1, with 7 bases aligning to TRBD2. The CDR3 covers 13 residues. V gave up 1 base and J gave up 4 bases; unmatched junction bases: 1. Germline lookup yields CDR1 GTSNPN and CDR2 SVGIG (reference sequence).

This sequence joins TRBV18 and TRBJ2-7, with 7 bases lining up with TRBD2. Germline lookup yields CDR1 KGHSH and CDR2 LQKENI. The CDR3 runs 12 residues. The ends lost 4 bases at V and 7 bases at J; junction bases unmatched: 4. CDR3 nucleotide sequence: TGTGCCAGCTCACTCAGGGAGGGAGAGCAGTACTTC. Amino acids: CASSLREGEQYF.

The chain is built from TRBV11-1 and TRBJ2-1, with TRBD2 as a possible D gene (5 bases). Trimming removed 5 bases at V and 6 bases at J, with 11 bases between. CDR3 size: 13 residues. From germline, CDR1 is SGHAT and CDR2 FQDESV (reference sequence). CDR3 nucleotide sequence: TGTGCCAGCAGCGCGCCGGGGTCCAATGAGCAGTTCTTC. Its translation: CASSAPGSNEQFF.

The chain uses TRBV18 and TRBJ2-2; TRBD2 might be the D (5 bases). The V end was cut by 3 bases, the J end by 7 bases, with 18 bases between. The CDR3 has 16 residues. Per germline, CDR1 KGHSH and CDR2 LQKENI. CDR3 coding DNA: TGTGCCAGCTCACCCTCCTTGGGAGCAGCGTACGGGGAGCTGTTTTTT. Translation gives CASSPSLGAAYGELFF.

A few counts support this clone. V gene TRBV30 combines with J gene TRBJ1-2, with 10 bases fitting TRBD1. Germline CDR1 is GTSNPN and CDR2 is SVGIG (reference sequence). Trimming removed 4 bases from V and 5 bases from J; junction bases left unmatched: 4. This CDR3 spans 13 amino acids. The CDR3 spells CAWNPGQGYGYTF. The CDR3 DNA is TGTGCCTGGAATCCGGGACAGGGGTATGGCTACACCTTC.

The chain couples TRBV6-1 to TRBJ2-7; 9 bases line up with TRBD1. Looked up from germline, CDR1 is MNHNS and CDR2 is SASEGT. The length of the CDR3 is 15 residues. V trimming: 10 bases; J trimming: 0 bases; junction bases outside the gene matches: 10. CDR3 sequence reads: CATYAGTGISYEQYF. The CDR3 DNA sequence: TGTGCCACATACGCCGGGACAGGGATCTCCTACGAGCAGTACTTC.

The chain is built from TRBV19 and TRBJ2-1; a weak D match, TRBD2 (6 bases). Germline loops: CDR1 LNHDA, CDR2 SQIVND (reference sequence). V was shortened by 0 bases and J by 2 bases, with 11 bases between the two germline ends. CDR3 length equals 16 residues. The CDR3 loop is CASSIEEGYPYNEQFF. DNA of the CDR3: TGTGCCAGTAGTATAGAGGAGGGATACCCCTACAATGAGCAGTTCTTC.

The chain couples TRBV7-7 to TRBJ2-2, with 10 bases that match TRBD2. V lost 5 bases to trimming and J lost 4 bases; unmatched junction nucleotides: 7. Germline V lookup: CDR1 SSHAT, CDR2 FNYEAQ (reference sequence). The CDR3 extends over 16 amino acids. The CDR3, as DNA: TGTGCCAGCAGCCCCCGGACTAGCGGAGTCACCGGGGAGCTGTTTTTT. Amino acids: CASSPRTSGVTGELFF.

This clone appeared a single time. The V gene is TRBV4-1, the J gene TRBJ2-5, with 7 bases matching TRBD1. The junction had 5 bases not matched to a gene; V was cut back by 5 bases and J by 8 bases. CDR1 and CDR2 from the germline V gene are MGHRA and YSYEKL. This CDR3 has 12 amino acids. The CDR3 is CASSTGQATQYF. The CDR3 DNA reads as TGCGCCAGCAGCACAGGACAGGCCACCCAGTACTTC.

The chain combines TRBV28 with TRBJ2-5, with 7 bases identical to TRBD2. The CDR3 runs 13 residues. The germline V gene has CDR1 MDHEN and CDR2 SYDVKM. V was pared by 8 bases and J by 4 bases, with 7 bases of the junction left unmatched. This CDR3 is CASGGGRGETQYF. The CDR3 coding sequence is TGTGCCAGCGGCGGAGGGAGGGGAGAGACCCAGTACTTC.

The CDR3 DNA reads as TGCGCCAGCAGCTTCCGCGGGAGTGAGACGGACATTCAGTACTTC. This encodes CASSFRGSETDIQYF. V gene TRBV5-1 combines with J gene TRBJ2-4; 7 nucleotides match TRBD2. The CDR3 spans 15 residues. CDR1 is SGHRS, CDR2 YFSETQ, per germline. V trimming: 2 bases; J trimming: 8 bases; junction bases outside the gene matches: 10.

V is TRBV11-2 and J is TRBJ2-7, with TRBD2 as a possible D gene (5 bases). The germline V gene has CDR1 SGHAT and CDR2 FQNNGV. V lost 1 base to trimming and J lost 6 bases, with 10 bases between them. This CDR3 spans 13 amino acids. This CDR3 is CASSLGVGSEQYF. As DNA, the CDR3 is TGTGCCAGCAGCTTAGGTGTAGGGAGCGAGCAGTACTTC.

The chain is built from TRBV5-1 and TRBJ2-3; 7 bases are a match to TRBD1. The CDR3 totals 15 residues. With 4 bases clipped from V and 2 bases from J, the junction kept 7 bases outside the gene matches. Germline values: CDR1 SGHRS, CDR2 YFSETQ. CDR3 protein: CASSEGTATTDTQYF. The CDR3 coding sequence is TGCGCCAGCAGCGAAGGGACAGCCACCACAGATACGCAGTATTTT.

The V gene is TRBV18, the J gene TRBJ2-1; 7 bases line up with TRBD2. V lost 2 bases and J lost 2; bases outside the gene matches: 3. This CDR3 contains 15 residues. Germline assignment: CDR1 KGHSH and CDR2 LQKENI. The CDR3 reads CASSPGGSAYNEQFF. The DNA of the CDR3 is TGTGCCAGCTCACCAGGCGGGAGTGCCTACAATGAGCAGTTCTTC.

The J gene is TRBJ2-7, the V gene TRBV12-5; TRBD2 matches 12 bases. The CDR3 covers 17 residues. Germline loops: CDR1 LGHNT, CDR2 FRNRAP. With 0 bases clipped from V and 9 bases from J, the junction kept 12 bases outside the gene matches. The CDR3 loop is CASGLVFSLAGGPGQYF. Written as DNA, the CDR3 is TGTGCTAGTGGTTTGGTATTTTCCCTAGCGGGAGGGCCTGGGCAGTACTTC. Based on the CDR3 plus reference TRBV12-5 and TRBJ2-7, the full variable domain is DARVTQTPRHKVTEMGQEVTMRCQPILGHNTVFWYRQTMMQGLELLAYFRNRAPLDDSGMPKDRFSAEMPDATLATLKIQPSEPRDSAVYFCASGLVFSLAGGPGQYFGPGTRLTVT.

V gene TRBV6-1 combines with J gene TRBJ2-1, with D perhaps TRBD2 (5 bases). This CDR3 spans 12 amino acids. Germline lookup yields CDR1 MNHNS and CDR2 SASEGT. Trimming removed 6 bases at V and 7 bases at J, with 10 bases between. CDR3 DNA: TGTGCCAGCAGGGAGGTTATTAATGAGCAGTTCTTC. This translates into CASREVINEQFF.

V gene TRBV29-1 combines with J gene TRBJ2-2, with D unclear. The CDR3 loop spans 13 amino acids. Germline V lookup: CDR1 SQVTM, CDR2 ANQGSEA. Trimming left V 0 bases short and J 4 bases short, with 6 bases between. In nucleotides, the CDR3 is TGCAGCGTTGAAGAACGGGTCACCGGGGAGCTGTTTTTT. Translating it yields CSVEERVTGELFF.

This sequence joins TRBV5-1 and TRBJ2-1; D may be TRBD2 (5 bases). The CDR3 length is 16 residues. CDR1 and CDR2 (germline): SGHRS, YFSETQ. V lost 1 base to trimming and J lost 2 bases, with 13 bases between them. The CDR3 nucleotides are TGCGCCAGCAGCTTGTCTGTCCTAGCTACCTACAATGAGCAGTTCTTC. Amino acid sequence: CASSLSVLATYNEQFF.

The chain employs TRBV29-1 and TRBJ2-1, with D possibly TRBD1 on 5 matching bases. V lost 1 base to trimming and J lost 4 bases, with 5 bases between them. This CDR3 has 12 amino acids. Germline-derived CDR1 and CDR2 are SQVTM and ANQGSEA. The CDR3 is CSVEGTYNEQFF. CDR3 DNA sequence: TGCAGCGTTGAAGGGACATACAATGAGCAGTTCTTC.

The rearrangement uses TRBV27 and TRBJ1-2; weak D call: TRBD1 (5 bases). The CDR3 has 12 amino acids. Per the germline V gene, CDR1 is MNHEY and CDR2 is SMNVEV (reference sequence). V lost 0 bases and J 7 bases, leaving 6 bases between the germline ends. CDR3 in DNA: TGTGCCAGCAGTTTATCGGGGGGTGGCTACACCTTC. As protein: CASSLSGGGYTF.

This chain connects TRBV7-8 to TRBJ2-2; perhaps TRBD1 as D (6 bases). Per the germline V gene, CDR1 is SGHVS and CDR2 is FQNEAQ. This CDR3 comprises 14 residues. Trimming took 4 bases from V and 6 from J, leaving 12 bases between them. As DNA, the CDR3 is TGTGCCAGCAGCTGGGCACAGGGCGCCGGGGAGCTGTTTTTT. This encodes CASSWAQGAGELFF.

The CDR3 sequence: CASSVATEPYEQYF. CDR3 sequence (DNA): TGTGCCAGCAGCGTAGCCACAGAACCCTACGAGCAGTACTTC. This chain joins TRBV9 and TRBJ2-7; D gene unclear. Trimming stripped 0 bases from V and 2 bases from J, with 9 bases between. CDR3 length equals 14 residues. From germline, CDR1 is SGDLS and CDR2 YYNGEE.

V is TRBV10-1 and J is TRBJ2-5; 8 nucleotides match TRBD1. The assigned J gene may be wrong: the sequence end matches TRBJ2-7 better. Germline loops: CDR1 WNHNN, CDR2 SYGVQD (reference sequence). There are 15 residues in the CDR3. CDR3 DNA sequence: TGCGCCAGCAGTGAGGGGGCAGGGGGCTGGTACGAGCAGTACTTC. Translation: CASSEGAGGWYEQYF.

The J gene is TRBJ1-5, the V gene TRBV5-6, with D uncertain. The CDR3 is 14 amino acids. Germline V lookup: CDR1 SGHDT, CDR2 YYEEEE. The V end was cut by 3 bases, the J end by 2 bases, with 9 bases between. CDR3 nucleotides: TGTGCCAGCAGCTCATGGGGAGGCAATCAGCCCCAGCATTTT. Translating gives CASSSWGGNQPQHF.

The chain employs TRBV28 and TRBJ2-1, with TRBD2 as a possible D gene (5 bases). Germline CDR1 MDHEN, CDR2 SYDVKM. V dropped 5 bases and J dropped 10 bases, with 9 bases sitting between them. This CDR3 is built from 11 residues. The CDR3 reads CASSTRIEQFF. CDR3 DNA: TGTGCCAGCAGTACTAGAATCGAGCAGTTCTTC.